The 28 T cell receptor beta chains reported below all come from one sample, sequenced in a study of OX40 agonist ivuxolimab in advanced cancers. Receptors were amplified or captured by the immunoSEQ multiplex PCR assay. In TCRdb, the immuneACCESS table is reduced to in-frame sequences with V and J assigned. These tables do not hold every clone; where another copy was compared, an unresolved V gene accounts for under half, and the others remain unexplained. The sample data list about 46,000 clones, and 80% to 85% of these were observed just once. The top ten clonotypes cover around 2.8% of the sample. The sequenced sample was CD4+ or CD8+ T cells sorted from blood, obtained in a trial of the OX40 agonist ivuxolimab. These receptors came from an adult with an advanced solid tumor such as melanoma, head and neck, liver or kidney cancer.

This chain joins TRBV19 and TRBJ1-2; the D gene is possibly TRBD1 (5 bases). The length of the CDR3 is 14 residues. Trimming left V 2 bases short and J 4 bases short, with 11 bases between. Germline V gene lookup returns CDR1 LNHDA and CDR2 SQIVND (reference sequence). CDR3 sequence (DNA): TGTGCCAGTAGTATACACCTGACAGTCTATGGCTACACCTTC. Its protein is CASSIHLTVYGYTF.

The CDR3 is CASKIGGLSNQPQHF. In nucleotides, the CDR3 is TGTGCCAGCAAGATTGGGGGGCTTAGCAATCAGCCCCAGCATTTT. The genes are TRBV6-1 and TRBJ1-5; possible D gene TRBD1, 6 bases. V lost 7 bases and J 0 bases, leaving 13 bases between the germline ends. CDR3 length: 15 amino acids. Per germline, CDR1 MNHNS and CDR2 SASEGT.

The rearrangement links TRBV18 to TRBJ1-2; 10 positions match TRBD1. The CDR3 is 14 residues long. Germline assignment: CDR1 KGHSH and CDR2 LQKENI. The V and J ends lost 0 bases and 8 bases, in that order; junction bases with no gene match: 3. The CDR3 sequence is CASSPPGTGVGYTF. DNA of the CDR3: TGTGCCAGCTCACCACCCGGGACAGGGGTCGGCTACACCTTC.

J is TRBJ2-1 and V is TRBV6-5, with 7 nucleotides matching TRBD1. Per the germline V gene, CDR1 is MNHEY and CDR2 is SVGAGI. This CDR3 has 15 residues. V was clipped by 6 bases and J by 2 bases; unmatched bases: 7. This CDR3 is CASRPDRVPYNEQFF. In nucleotides, the CDR3 is TGTGCCAGCAGGCCCGACAGGGTGCCCTACAATGAGCAGTTCTTC.

V usage is TRBV19 and J usage is TRBJ2-1; D tentatively reads TRBD1 or TRBD2 (5 bases each). The germline V and J ends were trimmed by 6 bases and 3 bases, with 15 bases remaining between them. The CDR3 sequence is 15 residues long. CDR1 and CDR2 from the germline V gene are LNHDA and SQIVND (reference sequence). The CDR3 sequence: CASRQGTSHYNEQFF. The DNA of the CDR3 is TGTGCCAGTAGGCAAGGGACCTCTCACTACAATGAGCAGTTCTTC.

This clone has just one count. The rearrangement uses TRBV20-1 and TRBJ1-2, with 7 bases that match TRBD1. Germline CDR1 is DFQATT and CDR2 is SNEGSKA (reference sequence). The CDR3 is 11 amino acids. After removal of 6 bases from V and 6 bases from J, the junction contained 4 bases not matched to a gene. The CDR3 DNA sequence: TGCAGTGCCAAAGACAGGGATGGCTACACCTTC. Translated, it gives CSAKDRDGYTF.

The gene calls are TRBV7-8 and TRBJ1-5; D is uncertain. V shed 2 bases and J shed 5 bases, with 7 bases lying between them. Per germline, CDR1 SGHVS and CDR2 FQNEAQ. This CDR3 region has 13 residues. The CDR3 nucleotides are TGTGCCAGCAGCTTACGCAGAGATCAGCCCCAGCATTTT. This translates into CASSLRRDQPQHF.

The V and J genes are TRBV29-1 and TRBJ1-2, with D uncertain. V lost 7 bases to trimming and J lost 0 bases, with 12 bases between them. This CDR3 is built from 13 residues. Germline CDR1 and CDR2: SQVTM and ANQGSEA. CDR3 sequence reads: CSARLSTNYGYTF. In DNA form, the CDR3 reads TGCAGCGCCCGGTTATCAACTAACTATGGCTACACCTTC.

V and J are TRBV25-1 and TRBJ2-5; no clear D. This CDR3 is 12 amino acids long. V was trimmed by 4 bases and J by 7 bases, leaving 10 bases between them. Looked up from germline, CDR1 is MGHDK and CDR2 is SYGVNS. The CDR3 reads CASSGPSGTQYF. The DNA of the CDR3 is TGTGCCAGCAGTGGCCCCTCCGGGACCCAGTACTTC.

The genes are TRBV20-1 and TRBJ2-3; TRBD1 might be the D (5 bases). Trimming cost V 7 bases and J 8 bases, with 13 bases left between them. CDR3 length: 11 amino acids. From germline, CDR1 is DFQATT and CDR2 SNEGSKA (reference sequence). The CDR3: CSGSLQGTQYF. The CDR3 DNA is TGCAGTGGCAGCTTGCAGGGTACGCAGTATTTT.

Only a few counts were recorded for this clone. V gene TRBV13 combines with J gene TRBJ1-3; unclear D gene. In germline, CDR1 is PRHDT, CDR2 FYEKMQ (reference sequence). V lost 5 bases and J lost 0, with 14 bases in between. The CDR3 contains 16 residues. CDR3 sequence: CASSTYTGSSGNTIYF. CDR3 coding DNA: TGTGCCAGCAGCACCTACACCGGGAGCTCTGGAAACACCATATATTTT.

This chain connects TRBV5-6 to TRBJ2-3; 8 bases map to TRBD1. Trimming took 4 bases from V and 2 from J; bases not matched to a gene: 9. Germline V gene lookup returns CDR1 SGHDT and CDR2 YYEEEE. This CDR3 is built from 16 residues. This CDR3 is CASSTTGGSITDTQYF. The DNA of the CDR3 is TGTGCCAGCAGCACAACAGGGGGAAGCATCACAGATACGCAGTATTTT.

The gene calls are TRBV29-1 and TRBJ2-5; D might be TRBD1 (6 bases). This CDR3 comprises 12 residues. From germline, CDR1 is SQVTM and CDR2 ANQGSEA. With 2 bases removed from V and 8 bases from J, the gap between germline ends came to 12 bases. The CDR3 DNA reads TGCAGCGTTGAATTCGGACAGAGAACCCAGTACTTC. The encoded protein is CSVEFGQRTQYF.

The J gene is TRBJ2-2, the V gene TRBV2; D unclear. The CDR3 length is 13 residues. Trimming left V 6 bases short and J 5 bases short, with 10 bases between. Germline V gene data show CDR1 as SNHLY and CDR2 as FYNNEI. The CDR3 nucleotides are TGTGCCAGCAGCTCACAGAGAACCGGGGAGCTGTTTTTT. Its translation is CASSSQRTGELFF.

The chain recombines TRBV18 with TRBJ1-4, with no clear D. The germline V and J ends were trimmed by 2 bases and 0 bases, with 7 bases remaining between them. Germline CDR1 reads KGHSH; CDR2 reads LQKENI. The CDR3 is 15 amino acids. The CDR3 protein is CASSPGGATNEKLFF. CDR3 nucleotides: TGTGCCAGCTCACCAGGAGGAGCAACTAATGAAAAACTGTTTTTT.

The chain uses TRBV5-1 and TRBJ2-7, with TRBD2 matching 8 bases. Germline assignment: CDR1 SGHRS and CDR2 YFSETQ. V was pared by 7 bases and J by 5 bases, with 14 bases of the junction left unmatched. The CDR3 extends over 15 amino acids. The CDR3 region is CASGSPGTRGHEQYF. CDR3 DNA: TGCGCCAGCGGCAGTCCCGGGACTAGGGGCCACGAGCAGTACTTC.

This clone was counted a single time. V gene TRBV11-3 combines with J gene TRBJ1-1; D is undetermined. V was shortened by 1 base and J by 4 bases, with 10 bases between the two germline ends. The length of the CDR3 is 14 residues. Germline loops: CDR1 SGHNT, CDR2 YENEEA. DNA for the CDR3: TGTGCCAGCAGCTTAGGACCCGGGAGCACTGAAGCTTTCTTT. Its translation: CASSLGPGSTEAFF.

The chain is built from TRBV5-1 and TRBJ1-1; 9 nucleotides align to TRBD1. V shed 4 bases and J 7 bases; nucleotides not matched to a gene: 5. The germline V gene encodes CDR1 SGHRS and CDR2 YFSETQ. This CDR3 is built from 13 residues. This CDR3 is CASSGGQGNEAFF. The CDR3 nucleotides read TGCGCCAGCAGCGGGGGACAGGGTAATGAAGCTTTCTTT.

The rearrangement links TRBV2 to TRBJ2-4; perhaps D is TRBD1 or TRBD2 (6 bases each). The CDR3 sequence is 13 residues long. Germline V gives CDR1 SNHLY, CDR2 FYNNEI. V was clipped by 7 bases and J by 8 bases, with 15 bases between them. The CDR3 DNA is TGTGCCAGCACTAGGGGGGCGCGGGACATTCAGTACTTC. Translation: CASTRGARDIQYF. The variable domain in full, with the rest retrieved from reference TRBV2 and TRBJ2-4, is EPEVTQTPSHQVTQMGQEVILRCVPISNHLYFYWYRQILGQKVEFLVSFYNNEISEKSEIFDDQFSVERPDGSNFTLKIRSTKLEDSAMYFCASTRGARDIQYFGAGTRLSVL.

The chain has TRBV6-5 and TRBJ1-2; no clear D gene. Looked up from germline, CDR1 is MNHEY and CDR2 is SVGAGI. This CDR3 spans 12 amino acids. The V end lost 8 bases, the J end lost 1 base, and 8 bases lay between the germline ends. Written as DNA, the CDR3 is TGTGCCAGCGGGCGGGGTAACTATGGCTACACCTTC. Protein product: CASGRGNYGYTF.

This chain connects TRBV5-6 to TRBJ2-5, with D perhaps given as TRBD1 or TRBD2 (5 bases each). The germline V and J ends were trimmed by 5 bases and 7 bases, with 21 bases remaining between them. Germline CDR1 and CDR2: SGHDT and YYEEEE. The CDR3 has 15 residues. The CDR3: CASSFYGTRQGTQYF. DNA of the CDR3: TGTGCCAGCAGTTTTTATGGGACGCGCCAGGGGACCCAGTACTTC.

Of note for this clone: The germline gene is not matched at one end of the junction; a read error may be the cause. The V call is TRBV19, the J call TRBJ1-5, with 8 bases matching TRBD1. This CDR3 is built from 16 residues. Germline V gene sequence: CDR1 LNHDA, CDR2 SQIVND (reference sequence). CDR3 amino acids: CASSKGDRISSQPQHF. CDR3 nucleotides: TGTGCCAGTAGTAAAGGGGACAGGATTAGCAGTCAGCCCCAGCATTTT.

This sequence joins TRBV7-3 and TRBJ2-1; TRBD2 matches at 7 bases. The CDR3 runs 16 residues. Germline V CDR1 and CDR2: SGHTA, FQGTGA. Unmatched junction bases numbered 10, after V lost 0 bases and J lost 8 bases. CDR3 DNA: TGTGCCAGCAGCTTAACGCGCGGGGGAATGAGGGATGAGCAGTTCTTC. It codes for CASSLTRGGMRDEQFF.

The chain employs TRBV2 and TRBJ2-4; TRBD1 might be the D (6 bases). Looked up from germline, CDR1 is SNHLY and CDR2 is FYNNEI. This CDR3 has 14 residues. The V end was cut by 2 bases, the J end by 7 bases, with 12 bases between. The chain's CDR3 is CASSESGQGNIQYF. CDR3 in DNA: TGTGCCAGCAGTGAATCGGGTCAGGGGAACATTCAGTACTTC.

This sequence joins TRBV19 and TRBJ2-7, with TRBD1 matching over 10 bases. J gave up 3 bases and V 5 bases, and 4 bases lay outside the gene matches. CDR3 length equals 14 residues. The germline gives CDR1 LNHDA, CDR2 SQIVND (reference sequence). CDR3 nucleotides: TGTGCCAGTAGTTCCGGACAGGGGGACTACGAGCAGTACTTC. This encodes CASSSGQGDYEQYF.

This chain uses TRBV9 with TRBJ2-5, with D possibly called TRBD1 or TRBD2 (5 bases each). CDR3 length: 16 amino acids. Germline-derived CDR1 and CDR2 are SGDLS and YYNGEE. V was shortened by 0 bases and J by 1 base, with 13 bases between the two germline ends. The CDR3 protein is CASSVVGDLAQETQYF. The CDR3, as DNA: TGTGCCAGCAGCGTAGTGGGGGATTTGGCCCAAGAGACCCAGTACTTC.

This sequence joins TRBV6-5 and TRBJ2-7; 9 bases are a match to TRBD1. This CDR3 is built from 14 residues. Losses at the gene ends were 5 bases for V and 2 bases for J; bases not matched to a gene: 4. Germline-derived CDR1 and CDR2 are MNHEY and SVGAGI. CDR3 DNA sequence: TGTGCCAGCAGTCGCTGGGACAGGGCCTACGAGCAGTACTTC. This translates into CASSRWDRAYEQYF.

J is TRBJ1-1 and V is TRBV11-2, with TRBD1 as a possible D gene (5 bases). Germline V gene data show CDR1 as SGHAT and CDR2 as FQNNGV. With 0 bases removed from V and 11 bases from J, the gap between germline ends came to 13 bases. The CDR3 totals 13 residues. The CDR3 bases are TGTGCCAGCAGCTTAGAGAGGGCAGGGCAGGCTTTCTTT. It codes for CASSLERAGQAFF. Looking up the rest from reference TRBV11-2 and TRBJ1-1 gives the full variable domain: EAGVAQSPRYKIIEKRQSVAFWCNPISGHATLYWYQQILGQGPKLLIQFQNNGVVDDSQLPKDRFSAERLKGVDSTLKIQPAKLEDSAVYLCASSLERAGQAFFGQGTRLTVV.